Sequencing of this T cell receptor (beta chain) was carried out in a study of identical twins. Findings and limits, study-wide: Analyses of zero insertions could, in part, be confounded by invariant MAIT and iNKT cells.

This clonotype has at least ten counts. Its specificity is not known. TCRdb re-called the 5' RACE reads through MiXCR, storing one row per CDR3 protein. The sample holds hundreds of thousands of distinct CDR3 sequences, approximately 6.1% seen once. From germline, CDR1 is SGHDT and CDR2 YYEEEE. This CDR3 comprises 14 residues. J was trimmed by 5 bases and V by 2 bases; bases with no gene match: 2. V usage is TRBV5-6 and J usage is TRBJ1-4; 8 nucleotides match TRBD1. The sequencing input was naive T cells sorted from blood. The origin of this receptor is a man aged 18 to 29 in good health. CDR3 DNA: TGTGCCAGCAGCTTCCGACAGGGGAATGAAAAACTGTTTTTT. Its translation: CASSFRQGNEKLFF.